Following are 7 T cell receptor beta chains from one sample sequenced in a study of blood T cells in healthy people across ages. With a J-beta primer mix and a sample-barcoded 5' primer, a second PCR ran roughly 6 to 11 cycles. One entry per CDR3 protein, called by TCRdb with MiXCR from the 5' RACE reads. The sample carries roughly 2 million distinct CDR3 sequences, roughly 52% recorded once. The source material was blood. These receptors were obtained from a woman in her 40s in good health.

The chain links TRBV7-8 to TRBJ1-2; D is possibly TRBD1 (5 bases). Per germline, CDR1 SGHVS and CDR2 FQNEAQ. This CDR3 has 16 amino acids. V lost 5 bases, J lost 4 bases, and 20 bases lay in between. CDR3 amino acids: CASSLRRGEDLYGYTF. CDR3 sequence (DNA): TGTGCCAGCAGCCTCCGGAGGGGCGAAGACCTCTATGGCTACACCTTC.

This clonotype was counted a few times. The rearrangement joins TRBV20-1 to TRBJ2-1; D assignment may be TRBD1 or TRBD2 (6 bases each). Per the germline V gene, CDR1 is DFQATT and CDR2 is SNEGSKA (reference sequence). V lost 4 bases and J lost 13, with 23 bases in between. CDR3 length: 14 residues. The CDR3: CSAIVGGKEETQFF. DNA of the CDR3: TGCAGTGCTATCGTCGGGGGCAAGGAAGAGACCCAGTTCTTC.

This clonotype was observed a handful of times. The CDR3 loop is CASSTRDRGGREQYF. CDR3 sequence (DNA): TGTGCCAGCAGTACCCGGGACAGGGGGGGTCGAGAGCAGTACTTC. V and J are TRBV2 and TRBJ2-7; TRBD1 matches 11 bases. Germline V CDR1 and CDR2: SNHLY, FYNNEI. There are 15 residues in the CDR3. The junction had 10 bases not matched to a gene; V was cut back by 5 bases and J by 7 bases.

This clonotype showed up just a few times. The CDR3, as DNA: TGTGCCAGCAGTTACTCGATTCTCCAGGGGCCCAAGAGCGAGCAGTACTTC. Amino acids: CASSYSILQGPKSEQYF. V is TRBV6-2 or TRBV6-3 and J is TRBJ2-7, with a possible D match to TRBD1 (6 bases). V dropped 0 bases and J dropped 6 bases, with 21 bases sitting between them. Germline V gene lookup returns CDR1 MNHEY and CDR2 SVGEGT. This CDR3 has 17 amino acids.

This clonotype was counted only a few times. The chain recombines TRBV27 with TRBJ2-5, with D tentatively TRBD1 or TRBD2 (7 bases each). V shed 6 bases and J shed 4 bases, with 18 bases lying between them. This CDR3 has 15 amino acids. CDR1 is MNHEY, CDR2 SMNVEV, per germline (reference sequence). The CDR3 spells CASSIFRGGSETQYF. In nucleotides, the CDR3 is TGTGCCAGCAGCATATTCAGGGGGGGATCAGAGACCCAGTACTTC.

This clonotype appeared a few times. The CDR3 loop is CASSFNVVNSPLHF. The CDR3 nucleotides read TGTGCCAGCAGTTTCAACGTGGTTAATTCACCCCTCCACTTT. This chain connects TRBV12-3 or TRBV12-4 to TRBJ1-6; no reliable D call. Trimming stripped 3 bases from V and 6 bases from J, with 9 bases between. CDR3 length: 14 amino acids.

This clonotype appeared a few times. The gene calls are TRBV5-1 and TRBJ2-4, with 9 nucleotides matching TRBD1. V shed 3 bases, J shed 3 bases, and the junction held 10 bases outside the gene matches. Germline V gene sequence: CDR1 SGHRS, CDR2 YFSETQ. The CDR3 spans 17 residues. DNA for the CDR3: TGCGCCAGCAGCTCCCTGACAGGGGGTTTGGTCAAAAACATTCAGTACTTC. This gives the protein CASSSLTGGLVKNIQYF.